This passage covers 27 T cell receptor beta chains from one sample sequenced in a study of blood T cells in healthy people across ages. A J-beta primer mix and a sample-barcoded 5' primer were used in a second PCR of roughly 7 to 12 cycles. TCRdb reanalysed the 5' RACE reads using MiXCR and keeps one entry per CDR3 protein. The profile shows 650,000 to 700,000 distinct CDR3 sequences, under 65% of them singletons. Sequenced input: blood. These receptor sequences come from a woman older than 75 in good health.

The chain links TRBV29-1 to TRBJ2-2; tentatively, D is TRBD1 (6 bases). V lost 7 bases to trimming and J lost 0 bases, with 15 bases between them. The CDR3 runs to 15 residues. CDR1 and CDR2 (germline): SQVTM, ANQGSEA. The CDR3 coding sequence is TGCAGCGCTACCGAACAGGGCGCGAACACCGGGGAGCTGTTTTTT. Translated, it gives CSATEQGANTGELFF.

This clonotype occurred many times. The chain uses TRBV10-3 and TRBJ2-1, with D perhaps given as TRBD1 or TRBD2 (5 bases each). Germline V gene data show CDR1 as ENHRY and CDR2 as SYGVKD. V was pared by 7 bases and J by 7 bases, with 17 bases between. The CDR3 loop spans 14 amino acids. Written as DNA, the CDR3 is TGTGCCATCATGGGGCGGTCTCCGGGGAATGAGCAGTTCTTC. It translates to CAIMGRSPGNEQFF.

To note about this clonotype: A much larger clone lies a single base off, so this may be a read error. V usage is TRBV7-9 and J usage is TRBJ2-7, with a tentative D call TRBD2 (5 bases). The CDR3 consists of 14 residues. The germline V gene has CDR1 SEHNR and CDR2 FQNEAQ (reference sequence). DNA for the CDR3: TGTGCCAGCAGCTCGACTATAAGCCCCTACGAGCGGTACTTC. It translates to CASSSTISPYERYF.

The rearrangement links TRBV7-9 to TRBJ1-4; D is undetermined. The CDR3 extends over 11 amino acids. CDR1 is SEHNR, CDR2 FQNEAQ, per germline (reference sequence). Trimming left V 10 bases short and J 5 bases short, with 8 bases between. The DNA for the CDR3 is TGTGCCACGGACCGGAATGAAAAACTGTTTTTT. This translates into CATDRNEKLFF.

The chain is built from TRBV5-1 and TRBJ2-3; D may be TRBD2 (6 bases). This CDR3 has 14 residues. V lost 0 bases and J 4 bases, leaving 9 bases between the germline ends. Looked up from germline, CDR1 is SGHRS and CDR2 is YFSETQ. Here the CDR3 reads CASSLATSSDTQYF. The CDR3 DNA sequence: TGCGCCAGCAGCTTGGCGACTAGTTCAGATACGCAGTATTTT. The variable domain in full, completed from reference TRBV5-1 and TRBJ2-3, reads KAGVTQTPRYLIKTRGQQVTLSCSPISGHRSVSWYQQTPGQGLQFLFEYFSETQRNKGNFPGRFSGRQFSNSRSEMNVSTLELGDSALYLCASSLATSSDTQYFGPGTRLTVL.

In its sample, this clonotype was seen a few times. The DNA of the CDR3 is TGTGCCAGCAGTCCGGACAGGCAGATTTATGGCTACACCTTC. The encoded protein is CASSPDRQIYGYTF. The chain recombines TRBV12-3 or TRBV12-4 with TRBJ1-2, with 7 bases identical to TRBD1. V shed 5 bases and J 5 bases; nucleotides not matched to a gene: 8. The CDR3 has 14 amino acids.

The chain links TRBV5-6 to TRBJ1-1; 7 bases fit TRBD1. The germline CDR1 and CDR2 sequences are SGHDT and YYEEEE. This CDR3 contains 16 residues. Trimming at V came to 4 bases and at J to 1 base, leaving 10 bases not matched to a gene. The DNA for the CDR3 is TGTGCCAGCAGCCAACAGGGGACGAAGGGGAACACTGAAGCTTTCTTT. Encoded protein: CASSQQGTKGNTEAFF.

This clonotype was counted many times. The chain combines TRBV4-1 with TRBJ2-7; perhaps TRBD1 as D (5 bases). This CDR3 comprises 15 residues. The ends were cut back, 1 base at V and 2 bases at J, with 12 bases in the middle. Germline loops: CDR1 MGHRA, CDR2 YSYEKL. CDR3: CASSQGGLLPYEQYF. DNA of the CDR3: TGCGCCAGCAGCCAAGGGGGCCTCTTACCCTACGAGCAGTACTTC.

This clonotype was seen more than once but under ten times. This chain connects TRBV12-3 or TRBV12-4 to TRBJ1-4; D might be TRBD1 (6 bases). Between the trimmed V and J ends, which lost 6 bases and 8 bases, there was a span of 16 bases. This CDR3 is built from 14 residues. This CDR3 reads CASSQYRVGEKLFF. In nucleotides, the CDR3 is TGTGCCAGCAGCCAATACAGGGTTGGGGAAAAACTGTTTTTT.

The gene calls are TRBV3-1 and TRBJ2-6, with 12 bases lining up with TRBD1. V shed 4 bases and J 6 bases; nucleotides not matched to a gene: 10. The CDR3 totals 18 residues. Germline V lookup: CDR1 LGHDT, CDR2 YNNKEL (reference sequence). In DNA form, the CDR3 reads TGTGCCAGCAGCCGGGACAGGGGGCGCGGTAGAATGGCCAACGTCCTGACTTTC. It specifies CASSRDRGRGRMANVLTF. Variable domain in full (rest from reference TRBV3-1 and TRBJ2-6): DTAVSQTPKYLVTQMGNDKSIKCEQNLGHDTMYWYKQDSKKFLKIMFSYNNKELIINETVPNRFSPKSPDKAHLNLHINSLELGDSAVYFCASSRDRGRGRMANVLTFGAGSRLTVL.

This clonotype appeared a few times. The rearrangement joins TRBV15 to TRBJ2-3; the D gene is possibly TRBD2 (5 bases). The length of the CDR3 is 15 residues. Per germline, CDR1 LNHNV and CDR2 YYDKDF (reference sequence). The V end was cut by 1 base, the J end by 5 bases, with 13 bases between. The CDR3 reads CATSRVTGKGDTQYF. CDR3 DNA sequence: TGTGCCACCAGCAGAGTAACGGGGAAGGGAGATACGCAGTATTTT.

This clonotype occurred many times. The rearrangement uses TRBV6-5 and TRBJ2-7; weak D call: TRBD2 (6 bases). CDR1 and CDR2 from the germline V gene are MNHEY and SVGAGI. The V end lost 2 bases, the J end lost 3 bases, and 11 bases lay between the germline ends. This CDR3 spans 14 amino acids. The CDR3 protein is CASSYGTGNYEQYF. CDR3 coding DNA: TGTGCCAGCAGTTACGGGACTGGGAACTACGAGCAGTACTTC.

In this sample, this clonotype turned up many times. The genes are TRBV6-5 and TRBJ2-7; D is perhaps TRBD1 (5 bases). Looked up from germline, CDR1 is MNHEY and CDR2 is SVGAGI. Between the trimmed V and J ends, which lost 8 bases and 3 bases, there was a span of 11 bases. This CDR3 has 12 amino acids. CDR3 sequence: CASGPRVYEQYF. The CDR3 DNA follows: TGTGCCAGCGGACCCAGGGTCTACGAGCAGTACTTC.

Worth noting for this clonotype: A read error may explain this, as a much larger clone is one base away. This chain links TRBV11-2 with TRBJ2-5; TRBD2 might be the D (5 bases). The V gene's germline CDR1 is SGHAT and CDR2 FQNNGV. The CDR3 covers 18 residues. The CDR3: CARSLNGGFGITKETQYF. CDR3 sequence (DNA): TGTGCCCGCAGCTTAAATGGAGGATTTGGTATTACCAAAGAGACCCAGTACTTC.

This clonotype showed up just once. A read error may explain this, as a much larger clone is one base away. This chain uses TRBV5-1 with TRBJ2-1, with 10 bases that match TRBD1. V lost 3 bases, J lost 5 bases, and 8 bases stayed unmatched. This CDR3 has 16 amino acids. The germline V gene has CDR1 SGHRS and CDR2 YFSETQ. CDR3 DNA: TGCGCCAGCAGCTCATCTGCGGGACAGGGGAACAATGAGCAGTTCTTC. It specifies CASSSSAGQGNNEQFF. The full variable domain, with the rest looked up from reference TRBV5-1 and TRBJ2-1, is KAGVTQTPRYLIKTRGQQVTLSCSPISGHRSVSWYQQTPGQGLQFLFEYFSETQRNKGNFPGRFSGRQFSNSRSEMNVSTLELGDSALYLCASSSSAGQGNNEQFFGPGTRLTVL.

This chain joins TRBV12-3 or TRBV12-4 and TRBJ1-2, with 7 bases fitting TRBD1. CDR3 length: 13 residues. Trimming at V came to 5 bases and at J to 8 bases, leaving 8 bases not matched to a gene. The CDR3 DNA is TGTGCCAGCAGTCCACAGGGGTTGGGGGGCTACACCTTC. Its translation is CASSPQGLGGYTF.

About this clonotype: A single base separates this from a much larger clone, so it may be a read error. CDR3 DNA sequence: TGTGCCAGCAAGTCCGGGCCCTACGAGCAGTACTTC. Its protein is CASKSGPYEQYF. This rearrangement joins TRBV28 to TRBJ2-7; D is unresolved. The CDR3 totals 12 residues. Between the trimmed V and J ends, which lost 7 bases and 2 bases, there was a span of 9 bases. The germline V gene has CDR1 MDHEN and CDR2 SYDVKM.

The chain is built from TRBV27 and TRBJ2-5; D is ambiguous. The J call is doubtful: the DNA matches TRBJ2-7 better. The CDR3 has 11 residues. Germline CDR1 and CDR2: MNHEY and SMNVEV (reference sequence). The chain's CDR3 is CASSWGSEQYF. CDR3 nucleotides: TGTGCCAGCAGTTGGGGTAGCGAGCAGTACTTC.

The genes are TRBV28 and TRBJ1-2; no firm D call. V was shortened by 7 bases and J by 5 bases, with 11 bases between the two germline ends. This CDR3 contains 12 residues. Germline V gene lookup returns CDR1 MDHEN and CDR2 SYDVKM. The CDR3 loop is CASTEGRYGYTF. In DNA, the CDR3 is TGTGCCAGCACGGAGGGTAGATATGGCTACACCTTC.

V usage is TRBV5-1 and J usage is TRBJ2-1, with 8 bases that match TRBD1. CDR1 is SGHRS and CDR2 is YFSETQ in the germline V gene. With V trimmed by 7 bases and J by 0 bases, 6 bases remained unmatched. The CDR3 covers 15 residues. CDR3 nucleotide sequence: TGCGCCAGCGGCGGACAGGGTAGCTCCTACAATGAGCAGTTCTTC. Translation gives CASGGQGSSYNEQFF.

The rearrangement joins TRBV27 to TRBJ2-5, with 7 positions matching TRBD1. The J call may be faulty, since TRBJ2-7 better matches the DNA end. Germline CDR1 and CDR2: MNHEY and SMNVEV (reference sequence). The CDR3 has 14 residues. The CDR3 region is CASSLSRGPGEQYF. The CDR3 DNA is TGTGCCAGCAGTTTATCGAGGGGGCCGGGCGAGCAGTACTTC.

J is TRBJ2-1 and V is TRBV28; TRBD2 matches 9 bases. The CDR3 totals 16 residues. V lost 6 bases, J lost 0 bases, and 6 bases stayed unmatched. Germline CDR1 reads MDHEN; CDR2 reads SYDVKM. The CDR3 spells CASRRGGSGSYNEQFF. CDR3 sequence (DNA): TGTGCCAGCAGGCGGGGGGGTAGCGGCTCCTACAATGAGCAGTTCTTC.

The chain joins TRBV7-3 to TRBJ2-1; 8 nucleotides align to TRBD1. The V gene end was trimmed by 5 bases and the J gene end by 8 bases; junction bases not matched to a gene: 8. The CDR3 runs 14 residues. Germline-derived CDR1 and CDR2 are SGHTA and FQGTGA. Here the CDR3 reads CASSNPDRADEQFF. The CDR3 coding sequence is TGTGCCAGCAGCAACCCGGACAGGGCCGATGAGCAGTTCTTC.

This clonotype turned up a few times. The chain has TRBV4-1 and TRBJ1-2; a possible D gene is TRBD1 (5 bases). From germline, CDR1 is MGHRA and CDR2 YSYEKL. Trimming left V 6 bases short and J 3 bases short, with 14 bases between. This CDR3 has 14 amino acids. CDR3 region: CASRPLDTHYGYTF. CDR3 coding DNA: TGCGCCAGCAGACCTCTGGACACCCACTATGGCTACACCTTC.

The sample holds many counts of this clonotype. The V call is TRBV3-1, the J call TRBJ2-7; D gene unclear. V was shortened by 2 bases and J by 5 bases, with 13 bases between the two germline ends. The CDR3 sequence is 14 residues long. Germline CDR1 LGHDT, CDR2 YNNKEL (reference sequence). CDR3 sequence (DNA): TGTGCCAGCAGCCAATCCGGCGTGTCTAACGAGCAGTACTTC. Protein product: CASSQSGVSNEQYF.

The J gene is TRBJ2-1, the V gene TRBV29-1; D might be TRBD1 or TRBD2, each matching 5 bases. The CDR3 consists of 14 residues. Germline CDR1 is SQVTM and CDR2 is ANQGSEA. Trimming shortened V by 6 bases and J by 13 bases, and 25 bases separated the two germline ends. For the CDR3, the DNA is TGCAGCGTGGTTCGGGGCGGACCGCGTGAGACCCAGTTCTTC. Translation gives CSVVRGGPRETQFF.

This clonotype was seen ten or more times. The rearrangement joins TRBV9 to TRBJ2-2; D unresolved. This CDR3 is built from 16 residues. V was cut by 0 bases and J by 2 bases, with 11 bases left in between. Germline lookup yields CDR1 SGDLS and CDR2 YYNGEE. In DNA, the CDR3 is TGTGCCAGCAGCGTAGGAAGTCCGGGCAACACCGGGGAGCTGTTTTTT. Its protein product is CASSVGSPGNTGELFF. The whole variable domain, remainder taken from reference TRBV9 and TRBJ2-2, is DSGVTQTPKHLITATGQRVTLRCSPRSGDLSVYWYQQSLDQGLQFLIQYYNGEERAKGNILERFSAQQFPDLHSELNLSSLELGDSALYFCASSVGSPGNTGELFFGEGSRLTVL.